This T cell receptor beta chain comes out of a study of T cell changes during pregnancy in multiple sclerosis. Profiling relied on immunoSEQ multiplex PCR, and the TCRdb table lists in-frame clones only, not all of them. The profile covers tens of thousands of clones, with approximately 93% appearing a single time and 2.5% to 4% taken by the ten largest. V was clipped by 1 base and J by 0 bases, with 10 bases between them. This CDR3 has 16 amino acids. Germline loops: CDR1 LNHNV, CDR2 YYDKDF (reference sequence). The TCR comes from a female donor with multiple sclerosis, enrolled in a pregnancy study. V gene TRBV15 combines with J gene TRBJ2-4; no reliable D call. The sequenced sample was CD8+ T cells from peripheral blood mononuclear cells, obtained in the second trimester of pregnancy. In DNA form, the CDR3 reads TGTGCCACCAGCAGAGGAACGAGAGAAGCCAAAAACATTCAGTACTTC. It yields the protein CATSRGTREAKNIQYF.